The entry below gives a single TCR beta chain sequence along with its context. Its antigen is not known. This entry belongs to a study of T-cell memory formation after mild COVID-19. Notes on the study in general: Whereas later expanders leaned CD4+, clones contracting day 15 to 85 showed a balanced CD4/CD8 makeup. Mostly located in CM and EM were contracting CD4+ clones, with contracting CD8+ clones located in EMRA.

Libraries for TCRalpha and TCRbeta carried sample barcodes and unique molecular identifiers via 5'RACE. TCRdb recomputed calls from the 5' RACE reads with MiXCR, one row per CDR3 protein. The top ten clones hold approximately 20% of a sample with under 450,000 distinct CDR3 sequences, around an eighth of them seen once. The CDR3 sequence is 15 residues long. Between the trimmed V and J ends, which lost 4 bases and 6 bases, there was a span of 19 bases. Germline V lookup: CDR1 SGHRS, CDR2 YFSETQ. Sequenced: PBMCs or a T cell subset sorted from them (not recorded which). The chain joins TRBV5-1 to TRBJ2-5; D perhaps matches TRBD2 (6 bases). The receptor was isolated from a man aged 18 to 29 who had mild COVID-19 (a few samples of this study predate the infection). Cell type and time point are not known. CDR3 nucleotides: TGCGCCAGCAGCGAAAGCCTCGGGGGAACAAAGACCCAGTACTTC. Translating gives CASSESLGGTKTQYF.